These 29 T cell receptor beta chains were sequenced from one sample in a study of T cell repertoires in cytomegalovirus infection. From the reads, TCRdb called clonotypes with MiXCR, one entry per CDR3 protein. This sample yields 250,000 to 300,000 distinct CDR3 sequences, of which about a quarter are seen a single time; approximately 15% belongs to the top ten. Sequencing was done on a sample of PBMCs. The receptors were gathered from a human donor in good health (CMV status not recorded). Some clones in this sample may be carry-over from other donors' samples.

In its sample, this clonotype was seen many times. The V gene is TRBV6-1, the J gene TRBJ2-2; D remains ambiguous. This CDR3 is built from 15 residues. Germline CDR1 reads MNHNS; CDR2 reads SASEGT. The V end lost 4 bases, the J end lost 4 bases, and 13 bases lay between the germline ends. The CDR3, as DNA: TGTGCCAGCAGTGTCCAACGGAGAAGCACCGGGGAGCTGTTTTTT. Translating gives CASSVQRRSTGELFF.

This clonotype was recorded a few times. This chain connects TRBV11-2 to TRBJ2-3; tentatively, D is TRBD1 (6 bases). Trimming stripped 5 bases from V and 1 base from J, with 13 bases between. The CDR3 sequence is 15 residues long. Germline-derived CDR1 and CDR2 are SGHAT and FQNNGV. CDR3: CASSLRGFGTDTQYF. CDR3 DNA: TGTGCCAGCAGCCTCAGGGGATTTGGCACAGATACGCAGTATTTT. The variable domain in full, completed from reference TRBV11-2 and TRBJ2-3, reads EAGVAQSPRYKIIEKRQSVAFWCNPISGHATLYWYQQILGQGPKLLIQFQNNGVVDDSQLPKDRFSAERLKGVDSTLKIQPAKLEDSAVYLCASSLRGFGTDTQYFGPGTRLTVL.

This clonotype was recorded at least ten times. The rearrangement links TRBV7-9 to TRBJ2-2; 8 positions match TRBD2. The germline CDR1 and CDR2 sequences are SEHNR and FQNEAQ (reference sequence). The CDR3 totals 16 residues. V lost 5 bases to trimming and J lost 5 bases; unmatched junction nucleotides: 10. The CDR3 nucleotides are TGTGCCAGCAGCCGTCAAAGCGGGAGTCGTACCGGGGAGCTGTTTTTT. Translation: CASSRQSGSRTGELFF.

This chain uses TRBV20-1 with TRBJ1-4; a weak D match, TRBD1 (5 bases). Germline CDR1 and CDR2: DFQATT and SNEGSKA (reference sequence). The length of the CDR3 is 12 residues. V lost 6 bases to trimming and J lost 7 bases, with 12 bases between them. The CDR3 loop is CSAGTEREKLFF. The CDR3 DNA reads TGCAGTGCGGGGACCGAACGTGAAAAACTGTTTTTT.

Comment on this clonotype: One end of the junction is discordant with germline, which a read error may explain. This chain joins TRBV7-9 and TRBJ1-3; D gene uncertain. Germline V gene lookup returns CDR1 SEHNR and CDR2 FQNEAQ (reference sequence). The CDR3 spans 12 residues. DNA for the CDR3: TGTGCTAGCAGCGCCGACCGAAACACCATATATTTT. Protein sequence: CASSADRNTIYF.

This clonotype has only a few counts. The chain joins TRBV6-2 or TRBV6-3 to TRBJ2-1, with 8 bases lining up with TRBD2. With 5 bases clipped from V and 6 bases from J, the junction kept 3 bases outside the gene matches. This CDR3 has 13 residues. Per the germline V gene, CDR1 is MNHEY and CDR2 is SVGEGT. CDR3 sequence (DNA): TGTGCCAGCAGTCTAGCGGGCCCCAATGAGCAGTTCTTC. Encoded protein: CASSLAGPNEQFF.

The chain has TRBV30 and TRBJ1-1, with D possibly TRBD1 on 5 matching bases. The V gene lost 0 bases and the J gene lost 3 bases, with 5 bases spanning the gap. The CDR3 runs 12 residues. Germline V gene sequence: CDR1 GTSNPN, CDR2 SVGIG (reference sequence). The CDR3 loop reads CAWSVGDTEAFF. CDR3 coding DNA: TGTGCCTGGAGTGTGGGGGACACTGAAGCTTTCTTT.

The V and J genes are TRBV20-1 and TRBJ1-5, with a possible D match to TRBD1 (6 bases). V was trimmed by 4 bases and J by 1 base, leaving 14 bases between them. Germline V gene sequence: CDR1 DFQATT, CDR2 SNEGSKA (reference sequence). The CDR3 loop spans 15 amino acids. CDR3 sequence reads: CSATGGPRSNQPQHF. Here the CDR3 DNA reads TGCAGTGCTACGGGGGGGCCACGGAGCAATCAGCCCCAGCATTTT.

This clonotype showed up many times. The V gene is TRBV7-2, the J gene TRBJ2-7; no clear D gene. The germline gives CDR1 SGHTA, CDR2 FQGNSA. The CDR3 spans 12 residues. Trimming took off 2 bases at V and 7 bases at J, with 9 bases between the two ends. For the CDR3, the DNA is TGTGCCAGCAGCTTACGTAATTTGGAGCAGTACTTC. Its protein product is CASSLRNLEQYF. Supplemented by reference TRBV7-2 and TRBJ2-7, the full variable domain reads GAGVSQSPSNKVTEKGKDVELRCDPISGHTALYWYRQSLGQGLEFLIYFQGNSAPDKSGLPSDRFSAERTGGSVSTLTIQRTQQEDSAVYLCASSLRNLEQYFGPGTRLTVT.

This sequence joins TRBV6-2 or TRBV6-3 and TRBJ2-3; no definite D call. Germline V gene sequence: CDR1 MNHEY, CDR2 SVGEGT. Trimming pared 5 bases from V and 6 bases from J, leaving 9 bases between. The CDR3 extends over 12 amino acids. CDR3 in amino acids: CASSRQWDTQYF. In DNA, the CDR3 is TGTGCCAGCAGTCGCCAGTGGGATACGCAGTATTTT.

This clonotype was counted ten times or more. The chain combines TRBV7-8 with TRBJ2-5, with D maybe TRBD1 (5 bases). The germline V gene encodes CDR1 SGHVS and CDR2 FQNEAQ. This CDR3 region has 15 residues. Between the trimmed V and J ends, which lost 3 bases and 4 bases, there was a span of 15 bases. The CDR3 DNA sequence: TGTGCCAGCAGCTTGGGGCAGGGATTATTAGAGACCCAGTACTTC. It is translated as CASSLGQGLLETQYF.

With respect to this clonotype: This may stem from a read error, because a much larger clone lies one nucleotide away. The rearrangement joins TRBV7-2 to TRBJ2-5; TRBD2 is a possible D gene (6 bases). Per the germline V gene, CDR1 is SGHTA and CDR2 is FQGNSA. V was clipped by 11 bases and J by 11 bases, with 24 bases between them. CDR3 length equals 13 residues. This CDR3 is CAVDRGGKNEQYF. CDR3 nucleotide sequence: TGTGCCGTTGACCGGGGAGGTAAGAATGAGCAGTACTTC. The full variable domain, in which reference TRBV7-2 and TRBJ2-5 provide the parts outside the CDR3, is GAGVSQSPSNKVTEKGKDVELRCDPISGHTALYWYRQSLGQGLEFLIYFQGNSAPDKSGLPSDRFSAERTGGSVSTLTIQRTQQEDSAVYLCAVDRGGKNEQYFGPGTRLLVL.

This sequence joins TRBV6-6 and TRBJ1-6; D might be TRBD1 (6 bases). The CDR3 totals 15 residues. The V gene lost 2 bases and the J gene lost 6 bases, with 11 bases spanning the gap. In germline, CDR1 is MNHNY, CDR2 SVGAGI (reference sequence). CDR3: CASSYVDSTNSPLHF. The CDR3 nucleotides read TGTGCCAGCAGTTACGTGGACAGTACTAATTCACCCCTCCACTTT.

This clonotype was detected many times. The V call is TRBV7-2, the J call TRBJ2-7, with a possible D match to TRBD1 (7 bases). This CDR3 region has 16 residues. The V gene lost 5 bases and the J gene lost 4 bases, with 21 bases spanning the gap. Germline lookup yields CDR1 SGHTA and CDR2 FQGNSA. The CDR3 bases are TGTGCCAGCAGCCCCCAGGGGGGAAGTTTGTGGTACGAGCAGTACTTC. Protein: CASSPQGGSLWYEQYF. Complete variable domain (other parts from reference TRBV7-2 and TRBJ2-7): GAGVSQSPSNKVTEKGKDVELRCDPISGHTALYWYRQSLGQGLEFLIYFQGNSAPDKSGLPSDRFSAERTGGSVSTLTIQRTQQEDSAVYLCASSPQGGSLWYEQYFGPGTRLTVT.

This clonotype has a handful of counts. The chain is built from TRBV27 and TRBJ2-5, with TRBD1 matching 7 bases. With 5 bases clipped from V and 1 base from J, the junction kept 7 bases outside the gene matches. Germline assignment: CDR1 MNHEY and CDR2 SMNVEV (reference sequence). There are 15 residues in the CDR3. In DNA, the CDR3 is TGTGCCAGCAGTCCCGGACAGGTCTTCCAAGAGACCCAGTACTTC. The encoded protein is CASSPGQVFQETQYF.

This chain links TRBV7-2 with TRBJ1-5; D uncertain. The V end was cut by 5 bases, the J end by 6 bases, with 8 bases between. Per germline, CDR1 SGHTA and CDR2 FQGNSA. This CDR3 comprises 12 residues. CDR3 DNA: TGTGCCAGCAGCCAAGGAGTTCAGCCCCAGCATTTT. Residues: CASSQGVQPQHF.

The V call is TRBV28, the J call TRBJ2-2, with D perhaps TRBD1 (6 bases). This CDR3 is built from 16 residues. The ends were cut back, 5 bases at V and 5 bases at J, with 18 bases in the middle. Germline CDR1 MDHEN, CDR2 SYDVKM. CDR3 DNA sequence: TGTGCCAGCAGTAGTACAGGGAATGCCCAGACCGGGGAGCTGTTTTTT. It encodes CASSSTGNAQTGELFF.

This clonotype was counted between two and nine times. V is TRBV28 and J is TRBJ2-1; D gene unclear. CDR3 length equals 14 residues. CDR1 MDHEN and CDR2 SYDVKM come from the germline V gene. Trimming took 6 bases from V and 0 from J, leaving 9 bases between them. The CDR3 DNA reads TGTGCCAGCAGGACCGCCGGCTCCTACAATGAGCAGTTCTTC. This translates into CASRTAGSYNEQFF.

The V gene is TRBV20-1, the J gene TRBJ2-7; D is unresolved. V was clipped by 3 bases and J by 4 bases, with 16 bases between them. Germline lookup yields CDR1 DFQATT and CDR2 SNEGSKA (reference sequence). This CDR3 has 14 residues. In DNA, the CDR3 is TGCAGTGCTAGCCGCAGCATTTCAGATTACGAGCAGTACTTC. Its protein product is CSASRSISDYEQYF.

Only a few counts were recorded for this clonotype. V usage is TRBV11-2 and J usage is TRBJ2-3; 8 bases fit TRBD1. The length of the CDR3 is 15 residues. Unmatched junction bases numbered 4, after V lost 1 base and J lost 4 bases. Germline lookup yields CDR1 SGHAT and CDR2 FQNNGV. CDR3 bases: TGTGCCAGCAGCTTAGCGTCAGGGGGCGCAGATACGCAGTATTTT. It yields the protein CASSLASGGADTQYF.

The chain is built from TRBV19 and TRBJ1-2, with a possible D match to TRBD1 (5 bases). This CDR3 is built from 15 residues. Trimming removed 6 bases at V and 4 bases at J, with 18 bases between. In germline, CDR1 is LNHDA, CDR2 SQIVND (reference sequence). CDR3 sequence: CASSADKDSPYGYTF. CDR3 DNA: TGTGCCAGTAGCGCAGATAAAGACAGCCCCTATGGCTACACCTTC.

The chain is built from TRBV2 and TRBJ1-1; D is undetermined. There are 14 residues in the CDR3. V dropped 2 bases and J dropped 4 bases, with 11 bases sitting between them. Germline V gene lookup returns CDR1 SNHLY and CDR2 FYNNEI. CDR3 DNA sequence: TGTGCCAGCAGTGAAATTGGGTTATTCACTGAAGCTTTCTTT. It specifies CASSEIGLFTEAFF.

The chain recombines TRBV27 with TRBJ2-1; D is ambiguous. The V end lost 3 bases, the J end lost 3 bases, and 6 bases lay between the germline ends. This CDR3 has 13 residues. The germline gives CDR1 MNHEY, CDR2 SMNVEV (reference sequence). The CDR3 reads CASSFSLYNEQFF. DNA for the CDR3: TGTGCCAGCAGTTTTAGCCTCTACAATGAGCAGTTCTTC.

This clonotype was recorded at least ten times. The gene calls are TRBV7-2 and TRBJ2-1, with D unresolved. The CDR3 totals 14 residues. Germline-derived CDR1 and CDR2 are SGHTA and FQGNSA. V was shortened by 4 bases and J by 0 bases, with 7 bases between the two germline ends. The CDR3 reads CASSSSSSYNEQFF. The CDR3, as DNA: TGTGCCAGCAGCTCGTCGAGCTCCTACAATGAGCAGTTCTTC.

This clonotype has at least ten counts. The chain has TRBV7-9 and TRBJ1-1; a weak D match, TRBD1 (6 bases). The germline V gene has CDR1 SEHNR and CDR2 FQNEAQ (reference sequence). The CDR3 consists of 13 residues. Trimming removed 3 bases at V and 8 bases at J, with 13 bases between. The CDR3 here is CASSLKTGTEAFF. In DNA, the CDR3 is TGTGCCAGCAGCTTGAAAACCGGGACAGAAGCTTTCTTT.

J is TRBJ1-2 and V is TRBV7-9; D gene ambiguous. V lost 5 bases and J lost 2, with 9 bases in between. The CDR3 length is 13 residues. Germline CDR1 is SEHNR and CDR2 is FQNEAQ (reference sequence). This CDR3 reads CASSATSNYGYTF. DNA of the CDR3: TGTGCCAGCAGCGCTACTTCCAACTATGGCTACACCTTC. Full variable domain (remainder filled in from reference TRBV7-9 and TRBJ1-2): DTGVSQNPRHKITKRGQNVTFRCDPISEHNRLYWYRQTLGQGPEFLTYFQNEAQLEKSRLLSDRFSAERPKGSFSTLEIQRTEQGDSAMYLCASSATSNYGYTFGSGTRLTVV.

A few counts support this clonotype. The chain links TRBV20-1 to TRBJ1-2; 7 bases fit TRBD1. CDR3 length: 14 residues. Germline loops: CDR1 DFQATT, CDR2 SNEGSKA (reference sequence). Losses at the gene ends were 6 bases for V and 3 bases for J; bases not matched to a gene: 10. The CDR3 loop is CSAQKAGGDYGYTF. The CDR3 DNA reads TGCAGTGCACAGAAGGCAGGGGGAGACTATGGCTACACCTTC.

The J gene is TRBJ2-1, the V gene TRBV30; D is uncertain. V was clipped by 3 bases and J by 6 bases, with 9 bases between them. The CDR3 runs to 12 residues. The V gene's germline CDR1 is GTSNPN and CDR2 SVGIG (reference sequence). Written as DNA, the CDR3 is TGTGCCTGGAGAAAAGATACCAATGAGCAGTTCTTC. It codes for CAWRKDTNEQFF.

The chain joins TRBV5-4 to TRBJ2-6; D is unclear. The germline V gene has CDR1 SGHNT and CDR2 YYREEE (reference sequence). The CDR3 is 16 amino acids. Trimming took off 4 bases at V and 0 bases at J, with 11 bases between the two ends. CDR3 protein: CASSPLHLSGANVLTF. The CDR3 DNA sequence: TGTGCCAGCAGCCCCCTACACCTCTCTGGGGCCAACGTCCTGACTTTC.